Shown below are 28 T cell receptor beta chains from a single sample sequenced in a study of response to subunit inactivated influenza vaccine. TCRdb reanalysed the RT-PCR reads using MiXCR and keeps one entry per CDR3 protein. The sample records 300,000 to 350,000 distinct CDR3 sequences, roughly 22% being singletons. The sample was PBMCs from blood, taken less than 22 months after vaccination. The origin of the receptors is a man aged 45-69 years who received an inactivated influenza vaccine.

This clonotype came up a few times. The V call is TRBV20-1, the J call TRBJ1-2, with D hard to call. Between the trimmed V and J ends, which lost 8 bases and 0 bases, there was a span of 19 bases. Germline CDR1 DFQATT, CDR2 SNEGSKA (reference sequence). There are 15 residues in the CDR3. The CDR3 DNA reads TGCAGTTCAAAGAACTCTCGGAGGGCTAACTATGGCTACACCTTC. Amino acids: CSSKNSRRANYGYTF.

V usage is TRBV29-1 and J usage is TRBJ2-7; perhaps TRBD2 as D (5 bases). The CDR3 is 11 amino acids. From germline, CDR1 is SQVTM and CDR2 ANQGSEA. The V and J ends lost 8 bases and 3 bases respectively, with 11 bases between them. This chain's CDR3 is CSPGRGYEQYF. DNA of the CDR3: TGCAGCCCTGGTCGGGGCTACGAGCAGTACTTC.

This clonotype was seen many times. The rearrangement links TRBV7-8 to TRBJ1-1; D gene uncertain. V dropped 5 bases and J dropped 4 bases, with 11 bases sitting between them. The CDR3 length is 13 residues. Germline V CDR1 and CDR2: SGHVS, FQNEAQ. The CDR3, as DNA: TGTGCCAGCAGCCCTGGGCTCGGCACTGAAGCTTTCTTT. It is translated as CASSPGLGTEAFF.

V and J are TRBV20-1 and TRBJ1-1, with D tentatively TRBD1 (5 bases). The CDR3 has 12 residues. Trimming removed 8 bases from V and 6 bases from J, with 16 bases in between. Germline CDR1 reads DFQATT; CDR2 reads SNEGSKA (reference sequence). This chain's CDR3 is CSSYQGMPEAFF. For the CDR3, the DNA is TGCAGTTCTTACCAGGGTATGCCTGAAGCTTTCTTT.

CDR3 DNA: TGTGCCAGCAACGGCGGGACAGGGGAATACGAGCAGTACTTC. Amino acid sequence: CASNGGTGEYEQYF. The chain combines TRBV7-9 with TRBJ2-7, with TRBD1 matching 10 bases. The germline gives CDR1 SEHNR, CDR2 FQNEAQ (reference sequence). V trimming: 7 bases; J trimming: 4 bases; junction bases outside the gene matches: 7. This CDR3 comprises 14 residues.

Ten or more counts support this clonotype. This chain connects TRBV29-1 to TRBJ1-2, with a tentative D call TRBD1 (6 bases). The CDR3 is 13 amino acids. Germline values: CDR1 SQVTM, CDR2 ANQGSEA. The V end was cut by 4 bases, the J end by 8 bases, with 17 bases between. CDR3 DNA sequence: TGCAGCGTTGTTGACAGGCCCGGGCGGGGCTACACCTTC. This codes for CSVVDRPGRGYTF.

This clonotype was detected once. The chain carries TRBV15 and TRBJ2-7, with TRBD2 as a possible D gene (5 bases). Per the germline V gene, CDR1 is LNHNV and CDR2 is YYDKDF (reference sequence). Deletions cut 1 base from V and 1 base from J, with 8 bases between. This CDR3 region has 14 residues. In DNA form, the CDR3 reads TGTGCCACCAGCAGAGGCGGGCGGTCCTACGAGCAGTACTTC. It is translated as CATSRGGRSYEQYF.

V and J are TRBV5-1 and TRBJ2-1; the D gene is possibly TRBD2 (6 bases). V lost 0 bases to trimming and J lost 4 bases, with 17 bases between them. The CDR3 totals 17 residues. Germline lookup yields CDR1 SGHRS and CDR2 YFSETQ. The CDR3 sequence is CASSLAALSGQYNEQFF. The CDR3 DNA follows: TGCGCCAGCAGCTTGGCCGCGCTTAGCGGACAATACAATGAGCAGTTCTTC.

This clonotype was found a few times. V is TRBV10-3 and J is TRBJ1-4; D is possibly TRBD1 (5 bases). The CDR3 has 13 amino acids. In germline, CDR1 is ENHRY, CDR2 SYGVKD. V shed 6 bases and J shed 5 bases, with 10 bases lying between them. This CDR3 reads CAIRLTVNEKLFF. In DNA form, the CDR3 reads TGTGCCATCAGATTGACAGTCAATGAAAAACTGTTTTTT.

This clonotype was seen a few times. V gene TRBV5-1 combines with J gene TRBJ1-1; unclear D gene. The CDR3 extends over 15 amino acids. V lost 0 bases and J 1 base, leaving 10 bases between the germline ends. Germline V gives CDR1 SGHRS, CDR2 YFSETQ. CDR3 DNA sequence: TGCGCCAGCAGCTTGGTGGAATGGAGGAACACTGAAGCTTTCTTT. It specifies CASSLVEWRNTEAFF.

The chain employs TRBV4-1 and TRBJ2-2; D remains unclear. CDR1 and CDR2 (germline): MGHRA, YSYEKL. The CDR3 length is 14 residues. V was cut by 1 base and J by 5 bases, with 8 bases left in between. CDR3 nucleotide sequence: TGCGCCAGCAGCCAAGGGCAGATAACCGGGGAGCTGTTTTTT. Translated: CASSQGQITGELFF.

In its sample, this clonotype was seen many times. The chain employs TRBV12-3 or TRBV12-4 and TRBJ1-1; TRBD1 matches 8 bases. CDR3 length equals 13 residues. The V and J ends lost 6 bases and 11 bases, in that order; junction bases with no gene match: 11. CDR3 residues: CASSPRDRRHAFF. DNA for the CDR3: TGTGCCAGCAGCCCTCGGGACAGGAGGCATGCTTTCTTT.

The V call is TRBV4-1, the J call TRBJ2-1; no reliable D call. CDR3 length: 12 amino acids. V lost 0 bases and J lost 10, with 7 bases in between. Per the germline V gene, CDR1 is MGHRA and CDR2 is YSYEKL. CDR3 sequence (DNA): TGCGCCAGCAGCCAAGATCGGTGGGAGCAGTTCTTC. It codes for CASSQDRWEQFF.

There are many counts of this clonotype. The chain couples TRBV6-2 or TRBV6-3 to TRBJ1-5; D ambiguous. V lost 2 bases to trimming and J lost 5 bases, with 10 bases between them. Germline CDR1 MNHEY, CDR2 SVGEGT. The CDR3 sequence is 14 residues long. This CDR3 reads CASSYGLEDQPQHF. Here the CDR3 DNA reads TGTGCCAGCAGTTACGGCTTGGAGGATCAGCCCCAGCATTTT.

The table lists this clonotype with a few counts. This chain links TRBV4-1 with TRBJ1-2; perhaps TRBD1 as D (6 bases). Germline V CDR1 and CDR2: MGHRA, YSYEKL. The CDR3 has 17 amino acids. With 1 base removed from V and 2 bases from J, the gap between germline ends came to 17 bases. For the CDR3, the DNA is TGCGCCAGCAGCCAAGGAACGACAGGACGCGGCAACTATGGCTACACCTTC. This codes for CASSQGTTGRGNYGYTF.

The V and J genes are TRBV5-1 and TRBJ2-1; 11 bases map to TRBD1. The CDR3 is 16 residues long. V lost 1 base and J lost 6; bases outside the gene matches: 6. Germline V gives CDR1 SGHRS, CDR2 YFSETQ. The CDR3 protein is CASSLRTGGAGNEQFF. The CDR3 coding sequence is TGCGCCAGCAGCTTGCGGACAGGGGGCGCGGGCAATGAGCAGTTCTTC.

There are a few counts of this clonotype. The chain's CDR3 is CASSDRVYYGYTF. The DNA of the CDR3 is TGTGCCAGCTCGGACAGGGTCTACTATGGCTACACCTTC. The chain is built from TRBV14 and TRBJ1-2; 8 nucleotides match TRBD1. The CDR3 extends over 13 amino acids. Germline CDR1 SGHDN, CDR2 FVKESK. V lost 8 bases and J lost 3; bases outside the gene matches: 5.

The CDR3 reads CAIRHRGFLNEQFF. The CDR3 bases are TGTGCCATCAGACACAGGGGGTTTTTGAATGAGCAGTTCTTC. This chain connects TRBV10-3 to TRBJ2-1; 8 bases map to TRBD1. This CDR3 has 14 amino acids. The germline gives CDR1 ENHRY, CDR2 SYGVKD. V lost 6 bases and J lost 7; bases outside the gene matches: 8.

The chain carries TRBV9 and TRBJ2-1; 8 nucleotides align to TRBD1. The CDR3 loop spans 15 amino acids. V lost 1 base to trimming and J lost 4 bases; unmatched junction nucleotides: 4. The germline V gene has CDR1 SGDLS and CDR2 YYNGEE. CDR3 DNA: TGTGCCAGCAGCGTACCTACAGGGGGGTACAATGAGCAGTTCTTC. This gives the protein CASSVPTGGYNEQFF.

This clonotype was observed a handful of times. This rearrangement joins TRBV6-5 to TRBJ1-3; TRBD1 matches 10 bases. CDR3 size: 16 residues. The V segment lost 4 bases and the J segment 2 bases; nucleotides outside the gene matches: 5. CDR1 and CDR2 (germline): MNHEY, SVGAGI. The CDR3 nucleotides read TGTGCCAGCAGTTCCCGGGACAGGGGTGCTGGAAACACCATATATTTT. Residues: CASSSRDRGAGNTIYF.

This clonotype was picked up a small number of times. The chain recombines TRBV4-3 with TRBJ1-5, with 8 bases aligning to TRBD1. CDR1 is LGHNA and CDR2 is YSLEER in the germline V gene. The trim removed 0 bases at V and 9 bases at J, leaving 10 bases unmatched. This CDR3 region has 16 residues. The CDR3 DNA sequence: TGCGCCAGCAGCCAAGATATCGGACAGGGAGCTGGGCCCCAGCATTTT. Its protein product is CASSQDIGQGAGPQHF.

This clonotype has just a few counts. The J gene is TRBJ1-5, the V gene TRBV20-1; TRBD1 matches 7 bases. V lost 1 base to trimming and J lost 2 bases; unmatched junction nucleotides: 5. Per germline, CDR1 DFQATT and CDR2 SNEGSKA (reference sequence). The CDR3 is 15 residues long. The CDR3 here is CSARVDRVGNQPQHF. The CDR3, as DNA: TGCAGTGCTAGAGTCGACAGGGTGGGCAATCAGCCCCAGCATTTT.

This clonotype turned up a few times. CDR3 residues: CASSLRRMNSYNEQFF. The CDR3, as DNA: TGTGCCAGCAGCTTACGGAGAATGAACTCCTACAATGAGCAGTTCTTC. The chain carries TRBV7-9 and TRBJ2-1; D unclear. The CDR3 runs 16 residues. The V and J ends lost 2 bases and 0 bases respectively, with 11 bases between them. Germline CDR1 is SEHNR and CDR2 is FQNEAQ (reference sequence).

The chain carries TRBV12-3 or TRBV12-4 and TRBJ1-4; a possible D gene is TRBD1 (5 bases). The CDR3 length is 14 residues. Trimming took 6 bases from V and 7 from J, leaving 15 bases between them. The CDR3 loop is CASSPDSLGEKLFF. The CDR3 region has the DNA TGTGCCAGCAGCCCTGACAGCTTGGGTGAAAAACTGTTTTTT.

The chain employs TRBV3-1 and TRBJ2-7; tentative D call: TRBD2 (5 bases). The CDR3 is 14 amino acids. Between the trimmed V and J ends, which lost 4 bases and 0 bases, there was a span of 10 bases. Germline loops: CDR1 LGHDT, CDR2 YNNKEL (reference sequence). CDR3 nucleotides: TGTGCCAGCAGCCCTAGCAGGAGCTCCTACGAGCAGTACTTC. As protein: CASSPSRSSYEQYF.

The chain is built from TRBV30 and TRBJ2-3; 7 nucleotides line up with TRBD1. V dropped 0 bases and J dropped 0; count of bases not matched to a gene: 3. The CDR3 spans 15 residues. CDR1 GTSNPN and CDR2 SVGIG come from the germline V gene (reference sequence). The CDR3 spells CAWSVQDRSTDTQYF. As DNA, the CDR3 is TGTGCCTGGAGTGTACAGGACAGGAGCACAGATACGCAGTATTTT. The variable domain in full, with the rest retrieved from reference TRBV30 and TRBJ2-3, is SQTIHQWPATLVQPVGSPLSLECTVEGTSNPNLYWYRQAAGRGLQLLFYSVGIGQISSEVPQNLSASRPQDRQFILSSKKLLLSDSGFYLCAWSVQDRSTDTQYFGPGTRLTVL.

This chain links TRBV28 with TRBJ1-2; unclear D gene. The germline V and J ends were trimmed by 3 bases and 5 bases, with 7 bases remaining between them. Germline CDR1 reads MDHEN; CDR2 reads SYDVKM. The CDR3 is made up of 12 amino acids. The CDR3 loop is CASSFWEYGYTF. Written as DNA, the CDR3 is TGTGCCAGCAGTTTCTGGGAATATGGCTACACCTTC.

The V and J genes are TRBV5-1 and TRBJ2-7, with D unresolved. CDR3 length: 12 amino acids. Germline lookup yields CDR1 SGHRS and CDR2 YFSETQ. V was shortened by 4 bases and J by 6 bases, with 11 bases between the two germline ends. CDR3 nucleotides: TGCGCCAGCAGCCCCTCCCCAGGCGAGCAGTACTTC. This translates into CASSPSPGEQYF.